This TCR beta chain emerged from a study of blood T cells in healthy people across ages. A sample-barcoded 5' primer and a J-beta primer mix were used in a second PCR of roughly 7 to 12 cycles. TCRdb reprocessed the 5' RACE reads with MiXCR, giving one entry per CDR3 protein. Of a few hundred thousand distinct CDR3 sequences in the sample, approximately 30% were seen once. Germline assignment: CDR1 DFQATT and CDR2 SNEGSKA (reference sequence). Trimming stripped 0 bases from V and 3 bases from J, with 8 bases between. The CDR3 contains 14 residues. This clonotype was picked up a small number of times. This clonotype originated in a woman in her 70s in good health. The chain combines TRBV20-1 with TRBJ1-4; D unclear. Sequences were obtained from blood. CDR3 in amino acids: CSARDGRSNEKLFF. CDR3 bases: TGCAGTGCTAGAGATGGGCGGTCTAATGAAAAACTGTTTTTT.